This TCR beta chain appears in the sequencing data of a study of OX40 agonist ivuxolimab in advanced cancers. Assay used: immunoSEQ multiplex PCR; TCRdb lists only in-frame clones, some missing. The sample gives about 53,000 clones, 70% to 80% of which show up once; 1% to 1.5% is in the top ten. Collection of blood occurred at baseline, at cycle 4 day 1, and at cycle 7 day 1. The study's findings and limits: On average, CD8+ T cells had more expanded clones than CD4+.

Of note for this clone: No antigen is known for it.

Germline assignment: CDR1 KGHSH and CDR2 LQKENI. The CDR3 is 15 amino acids. Unmatched junction bases numbered 7, after V lost 2 bases and J lost 4 bases. The TCR sequence derives from an adult with an advanced solid tumor such as melanoma, head and neck, liver or kidney cancer. Sequencing was performed on CD4+ or CD8+ T cells sorted from blood, taken in a trial of the OX40 agonist ivuxolimab. V is TRBV18 and J is TRBJ1-2, with 7 bases aligning to TRBD1. In nucleotides, the CDR3 is TGTGCCAGCTCACCAGGGGCAGGGGGAGTCTATGGCTACACCTTC. This codes for CASSPGAGGVYGYTF.